This passage covers 12 T cell receptor beta chains from one sample sequenced in a study of graft-versus-host responses after intestinal transplantation (dated by TCRdb to about 2021). Per the publication, the time point label means: cells obtained before transplantation from donor or recipient. What these receptors recognize is not known. The protocol used for the library was the immunoSEQ multiplex PCR assay. TCRdb provides this immuneACCESS table in a form limited to in-frame rearrangements. Some clones are lacking; in checked studies, under half of them reflect an unresolved V gene, and why the rest are absent is not known. This sample is represented by about 120,000 clones; just over 90% of them were singletons. The ten largest clonotypes hold roughly 0.5% of the sample. Sequencing used unstimulated CD8+ T cells sorted from spleen or lymph node cells, obtained before intestinal transplant. These receptors were collected from a human donor who received an intestinal transplant.

The chain couples TRBV14 to TRBJ2-7; TRBD2 is a possible D gene (5 bases). This CDR3 is built from 15 residues. V gave up 0 bases and J gave up 3 bases, with 12 bases separating them. CDR1 and CDR2 from the germline V gene are SGHDN and FVKESK. The CDR3 sequence: CASSQERESFYEQYF. CDR3 DNA: TGTGCCAGCAGCCAAGAACGGGAATCATTCTACGAGCAGTACTTC.

This clone was seen once. The V gene is TRBV30, the J gene TRBJ1-2; 7 positions match TRBD1. Germline CDR1 GTSNPN, CDR2 SVGIG (reference sequence). With V trimmed by 6 bases and J by 6 bases, 10 bases remained unmatched. The CDR3 is 13 amino acids. Here the CDR3 DNA reads TGTGCCTGCCGAAAGACAGGGCCCAATGGCTACACCTTC. It encodes CACRKTGPNGYTF.

The chain joins TRBV7-6 to TRBJ2-7, with D tentatively TRBD1 or TRBD2 (5 bases each). V shed 4 bases and J shed 2 bases, with 12 bases lying between them. The CDR3 runs 14 residues. Per the germline V gene, CDR1 is SGHVS and CDR2 is FNYEAQ. CDR3 amino acids: CASSSRDGAYEQYF. In nucleotides, the CDR3 is TGTGCCAGCAGCTCCCGGGACGGGGCCTACGAGCAGTACTTC.

This clone was seen once. The rearrangement joins TRBV7-8 to TRBJ1-2; possibly TRBD1 for D (6 bases). V lost 4 bases and J lost 5, with 14 bases in between. From germline, CDR1 is SGHVS and CDR2 FQNEAQ. The CDR3 totals 14 residues. This CDR3 is CASSWDKPLYGYTF. CDR3 coding DNA: TGTGCCAGCAGCTGGGACAAGCCGCTTTATGGCTACACCTTC.

The gene calls are TRBV6-1 and TRBJ2-7, with 7 bases lining up with TRBD1. The CDR3 has 14 amino acids. The V gene end was trimmed by 9 bases and the J gene end by 3 bases; junction bases not matched to a gene: 11. In germline, CDR1 is MNHNS, CDR2 SASEGT. CDR3 nucleotide sequence: TGTGCCAGTGCAACGGGACAGCAGAACTACGAGCAGTACTTC. Translating gives CASATGQQNYEQYF.

V is TRBV9 and J is TRBJ1-1, with D possibly matching TRBD1 (5 bases). The CDR3 is made up of 13 amino acids. Germline V lookup: CDR1 SGDLS, CDR2 YYNGEE. V shed 3 bases and J shed 5 bases, with 11 bases lying between them. CDR3 residues: CASSGRQRTEAFF. CDR3 nucleotide sequence: TGTGCCAGCAGCGGGAGACAGAGAACTGAAGCTTTCTTT.

This chain joins TRBV4-1 and TRBJ2-2; D remains ambiguous. This CDR3 region has 14 residues. Germline V gene sequence: CDR1 MGHRA, CDR2 YSYEKL. V dropped 4 bases and J dropped 7 bases, with 13 bases sitting between them. CDR3: CASSLGEWGGELFF. CDR3 bases: TGCGCCAGCAGCCTCGGAGAGTGGGGCGGGGAGCTGTTTTTT.

Concerning this clone itself: Other DNA sequences in the same sample also yield this CDR3. This chain links TRBV9 with TRBJ1-5; D is undetermined. The germline V and J ends were trimmed by 0 bases and 6 bases, with 10 bases remaining between them. CDR1 is SGDLS and CDR2 is YYNGEE in the germline V gene. The CDR3 loop spans 14 amino acids. This chain's CDR3 is CASSVGGGGQPQHF. The CDR3 DNA reads as TGTGCCAGCAGCGTAGGGGGAGGCGGTCAGCCCCAGCATTTT.

Regarding this clone: The same CDR3 arises from other DNA sequences in this sample as well. This rearrangement joins TRBV2 to TRBJ2-7, with 7 bases that match TRBD2. The CDR3 sequence is 13 residues long. In germline, CDR1 is SNHLY, CDR2 FYNNEI. V was pared by 5 bases and J by 2 bases, with 3 bases of the junction left unmatched. Here the CDR3 reads CASSSGTAYEQYF. The DNA of the CDR3 is TGTGCCAGCAGTAGCGGGACGGCCTACGAGCAGTACTTC. The whole variable domain, filled in from reference TRBV2 and TRBJ2-7, reads EPEVTQTPSHQVTQMGQEVILRCVPISNHLYFYWYRQILGQKVEFLVSFYNNEISEKSEIFDDQFSVERPDGSNFTLKIRSTKLEDSAMYFCASSSGTAYEQYFGPGTRLTVT.

This chain connects TRBV27 to TRBJ1-5; D gene uncertain. V shed 1 base and J shed 3 bases, with 19 bases lying between them. This CDR3 is built from 18 residues. Germline-derived CDR1 and CDR2 are MNHEY and SMNVEV (reference sequence). The CDR3 sequence: CASSLYSSPRVTNQPQHF. As DNA, the CDR3 is TGTGCCAGCAGTTTATACTCTTCCCCCCGAGTTACCAATCAGCCCCAGCATTTT.

The chain carries TRBV28 and TRBJ1-1; no definite D call. The V and J ends lost 6 bases and 1 base respectively, with 3 bases between them. CDR1 and CDR2 from the germline V gene are MDHEN and SYDVKM. This CDR3 is 11 amino acids long. Here the CDR3 DNA reads TGTGCCAGCAGGGCGAACACTGAAGCTTTCTTT. As protein: CASRANTEAFF.

This rearrangement joins TRBV28 to TRBJ2-3; 9 bases map to TRBD2. This CDR3 has 16 residues. The ends lost 7 bases at V and 4 bases at J; junction bases unmatched: 12. CDR1 is MDHEN and CDR2 is SYDVKM in the germline V gene. CDR3 region: CASTKPQGGGADTQYF. DNA for the CDR3: TGTGCCAGCACCAAACCCCAGGGCGGGGGGGCAGATACGCAGTATTTT.